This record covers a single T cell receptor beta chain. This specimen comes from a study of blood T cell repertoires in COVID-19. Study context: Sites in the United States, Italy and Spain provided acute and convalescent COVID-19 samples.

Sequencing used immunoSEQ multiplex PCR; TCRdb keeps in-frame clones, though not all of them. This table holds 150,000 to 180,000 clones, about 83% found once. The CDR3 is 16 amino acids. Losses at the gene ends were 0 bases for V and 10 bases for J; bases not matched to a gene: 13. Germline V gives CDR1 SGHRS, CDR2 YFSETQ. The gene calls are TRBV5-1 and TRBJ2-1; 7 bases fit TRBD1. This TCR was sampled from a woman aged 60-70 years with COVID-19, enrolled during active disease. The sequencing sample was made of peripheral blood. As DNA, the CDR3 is TGCGCCAGCAGCTTGGAGGTGACAGGGATTCTAGGCGAGCAGTTCTTC. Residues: CASSLEVTGILGEQFF.